The entry below gives a single T cell receptor beta chain sequence along with its context. The V and J ends lost 6 bases and 1 base, in that order; junction bases with no gene match: 12. The length of the CDR3 is 17 residues. CDR1 and CDR2 (germline): ENHRY, SYGVKD. These data belong to a study of blood T cell repertoires in COVID-19. As processed by the authors: Amplification from reference gene primers served as the basis for estimated nucleated cell counts. Only in-frame clones appear in the TCRdb table, and some are missing; sequencing was by immunoSEQ multiplex PCR. V and J calls and clone size follow that table, whereas D and trimming were derived from the DNA. The repertoire holds about 120,000 clones, with over 80% as singletons.

V and J are TRBV10-3 and TRBJ1-2, with 9 nucleotides matching TRBD1. Sequenced input: peripheral blood. This sequence originates from a woman aged 50 to 65 with acute or convalescent COVID-19. CDR3 loop: CAISERGGTGLNYGYTF. The DNA of the CDR3 is TGTGCCATCAGCGAGAGGGGCGGGACAGGGCTTAACTATGGCTACACCTTC.